A selection of T cell receptor beta chains follows, all from one sample in a study of cytomegalovirus exposure and HLA in healthy donors. Assay used: immunoSEQ multiplex PCR; TCRdb lists only in-frame clones, some missing. The sample contains around 80,000 clones, 62% of which appear only once. The sequenced sample consisted of PBMCs. The source is a male donor in good health and CMV-seropositive. CDR3s include the opening cysteine and the closing phenylalanine or tryptophan. Each record gives: CDR3 length, clone size, D gene, V gene, J gene, CDR3 protein, CDR3 DNA. A D gene is named only where the DNA matches it firmly. A clone size is listed for some rows: how often the clone was seen (once, few, many), or a class if it is expanded.

cdr3_length: 16
clone_size: .
d_call: .
v_call: TRBV28
j_call: TRBJ2-4
cdr3_aa: CASSWSELVAKNIQYF
cdr3_nt: TGTGCCAGCAGCTGGAGCGAACTCGTAGCCAAAAACATTCAGTACTTC

cdr3_length: 14
clone_size: few
d_call: TRBD1
v_call: TRBV4-3
j_call: TRBJ2-1
cdr3_aa: CASSQWDSDNEQFF
cdr3_nt: TGCGCCAGCAGCCAATGGGACAGCGACAATGAGCAGTTCTTC

cdr3_length: 17
clone_size: .
d_call: .
v_call: TRBV9
j_call: TRBJ2-2
cdr3_aa: CASSVEWGGPNTGELFF
cdr3_nt: TGTGCCAGCAGCGTAGAGTGGGGAGGTCCGAACACCGGGGAGCTGTTTTTT

cdr3_length: 16
clone_size: .
d_call: .
v_call: TRBV7-6
j_call: TRBJ2-5
cdr3_aa: CASSLGGTGNQETQYF
cdr3_nt: TGTGCCAGCAGCTTAGGGGGTACAGGGAACCAAGAGACCCAGTACTTC

cdr3_length: 15
clone_size: .
d_call: .
v_call: TRBV9
j_call: TRBJ1-1
cdr3_aa: CASSVGGEVGTEAFF
cdr3_nt: TGTGCCAGCAGCGTCGGGGGTGAAGTAGGCACTGAAGCTTTCTTT

cdr3_length: 13
clone_size: .
d_call: .
v_call: TRBV6-1
j_call: TRBJ1-2
cdr3_aa: CASSEPGNYGYTF
cdr3_nt: TGTGCCAGCAGTGAACCAGGGAACTATGGCTACACCTTC

cdr3_length: 15
clone_size: .
d_call: .
v_call: TRBV28
j_call: TRBJ2-2
cdr3_aa: CASSLSSRAYRELFF
cdr3_nt: TGTGCCAGCAGTTTGTCTAGCCGGGCGTACCGGGAGCTGTTTTTT

cdr3_length: 14
clone_size: once
d_call: .
v_call: TRBV6-4
j_call: TRBJ2-5
cdr3_aa: CASSATVTSETQYF
cdr3_nt: TGTGCCAGCAGCGCAACAGTGACCTCAGAGACCCAGTACTTC

cdr3_length: 13
clone_size: few
d_call: .
v_call: TRBV5-4
j_call: TRBJ2-7
cdr3_aa: CASSFYREGEQYF
cdr3_nt: TGTGCCAGCAGCTTTTACAGGGAAGGTGAGCAGTACTTC

cdr3_length: 16
clone_size: .
d_call: TRBD2
v_call: TRBV5-4
j_call: TRBJ2-2
cdr3_aa: CASSLSGGANTGELFF
cdr3_nt: TGTGCCAGCAGCTTGTCCGGGGGGGCGAACACCGGGGAGCTGTTTTTT

cdr3_length: 14
clone_size: .
d_call: .
v_call: TRBV4-2
j_call: TRBJ2-2
cdr3_aa: CASSRGRNTGELFF
cdr3_nt: TGTGCCAGCAGCCGCGGGCGTAACACCGGGGAGCTGTTTTTT

cdr3_length: 15
clone_size: once
d_call: TRBD2
v_call: TRBV7-2
j_call: TRBJ2-7
cdr3_aa: CASSLVGLVGYEQYF
cdr3_nt: TGTGCCAGCAGCTTAGTGGGACTAGTAGGCTACGAGCAGTACTTC

cdr3_length: 14
clone_size: .
d_call: .
v_call: TRBV28
j_call: TRBJ1-4
cdr3_aa: CASNRATTNEKLFF
cdr3_nt: TGTGCCAGCAACAGGGCCACAACTAATGAAAAACTGTTTTTT

cdr3_length: 16
clone_size: .
d_call: TRBD1
v_call: TRBV14
j_call: TRBJ1-5
cdr3_aa: CASESGGAYSNQPQHF
cdr3_nt: TGTGCCAGCGAATCAGGGGGCGCATATAGCAATCAGCCCCAGCATTTT

cdr3_length: 11
clone_size: few
d_call: .
v_call: TRBV13
j_call: TRBJ2-1
cdr3_aa: CASTKGNEQFF
cdr3_nt: TGTGCCAGCACCAAGGGGAATGAGCAGTTCTTC

cdr3_length: 18
clone_size: .
d_call: .
v_call: TRBV6-1
j_call: TRBJ2-3
cdr3_aa: CASSERELVWRGTDTQYF
cdr3_nt: TGTGCCAGCAGTGAAAGGGAACTAGTCTGGAGAGGGACAGATACGCAGTATTTT

cdr3_length: 18
clone_size: few
d_call: .
v_call: TRBV29-1
j_call: TRBJ1-5
cdr3_aa: CSVAYGTSIQYSNQPQHF
cdr3_nt: TGCAGCGTTGCCTACGGGACATCAATTCAGTATAGCAATCAGCCCCAGCATTTT

cdr3_length: 14
clone_size: few
d_call: TRBD2
v_call: TRBV6-5
j_call: TRBJ2-7
cdr3_aa: CASSLAGTSYEQYF
cdr3_nt: TGTGCCAGCAGTCTAGCGGGCACTTCCTACGAGCAGTACTTC

cdr3_length: 14
clone_size: .
d_call: TRBD2
v_call: TRBV19
j_call: TRBJ2-1
cdr3_aa: CASSAGTRGHEQFF
cdr3_nt: TGTGCCAGTAGTGCCGGGACTAGAGGACATGAGCAGTTCTTC

cdr3_length: 21
clone_size: .
d_call: TRBD2
v_call: TRBV5-1
j_call: TRBJ2-7
cdr3_aa: CASSLWDLAGEAASRAYEQYF
cdr3_nt: TGCGCCAGCAGCCTGTGGGACTTAGCGGGAGAGGCGGCCTCGAGGGCCTACGAGCAGTACTTC